This TCR beta chain was sequenced in a study of control samples from healthy donors and cancer patients. This CDR3 spans 13 amino acids. V lost 7 bases and J 7 bases, leaving 16 bases between the germline ends. Method: immunoSEQ multiplex PCR; TCRdb's copy keeps in-frame clones and lacks some. Of fewer than 30,000 clones in the sample, approximately 90% were seen once. This clone appeared a few times. The chain carries TRBV12-3 or TRBV12-4 and TRBJ2-5, with TRBD2 as a possible D gene (6 bases). Sequencing was done on a sample of PBMCs. The receptor was derived from a woman aged 40 to 50 with lung cancer. CDR3 loop: CASTRDSSRTQYF. CDR3 coding DNA: TGTGCCAGCACCCGGGACTCCTCTCGGACCCAGTACTTC.